One and the same sample provided the 5 T cell receptor beta chains below, sequenced in a study of tumor and adjacent non-tumor tissue in lung cancer. The template was RNA from unsorted bulk tissue. More than 3 cm separated this lung sample from the edge of the tumor. TCRbeta libraries were built with three rounds of nested PCR, modified from ARM-PCR. TCRdb reprocessed the multiplex PCR reads via MiXCR and lists one record per CDR3 protein. This sample yields 90,000 to 100,000 distinct CDR3 sequences, of which 80% are seen a single time; 30% belongs to the top ten. Sequences were obtained from distant non-tumor lung tissue. The receptors derive from a man aged 55 to 70 with small cell lung cancer.

This clonotype showed up many times. The rearrangement joins TRBV5-1 to TRBJ2-3, with 12 bases lining up with TRBD1. Per the germline V gene, CDR1 is SGHRS and CDR2 is YFSETQ. The junction had 4 bases not matched to a gene; V was cut back by 4 bases and J by 4 bases. The CDR3 totals 15 residues. The CDR3 protein is CASSVGQGAADTQYF. Here the CDR3 DNA reads TGCGCCAGCAGCGTGGGACAGGGGGCAGCAGATACGCAGTATTTT.

This chain uses TRBV12-3 or TRBV12-4 with TRBJ2-3; tentatively, D is TRBD2 (5 bases). There are 14 residues in the CDR3. V lost 10 bases and J lost 7, with 21 bases in between. The DNA of the CDR3 is TGTGCCATCACCTTTGGGAGTAGCGACAATACGCAGTATTTT. This translates into CAITFGSSDNTQYF.

Regarding this clonotype: Mismatch with germline at one junction end may stem from a read error. The chain is built from TRBV9 and TRBJ2-1; D remains unclear. CDR1 and CDR2 (germline): SGDLS, YYNGEE. The CDR3 runs to 13 residues. DNA for the CDR3: TGTGCCAGCTGCGTAGAATGGCAGAATGAGCAGTTCTTC. This gives the protein CASCVEWQNEQFF.

Note on this clonotype: A read error may account for a junction end that differs from germline. V is TRBV10-3 and J is TRBJ1-2, with D possibly being TRBD1 (6 bases). Germline lookup yields CDR1 ENHRY and CDR2 SYGVKD. This CDR3 comprises 14 residues. CDR3 in amino acids: CAICETDSGLGYTF. In nucleotides, the CDR3 is TGTGCCATCTGTGAAACGGACAGTGGGCTGGGCTACACCTTC.

About this clonotype itself: A junction boundary mismatches the germline segment, possibly from a read error. The rearrangement joins TRBV12-3 or TRBV12-4 to TRBJ1-2; no reliable D call. The CDR3 contains 13 residues. The CDR3 is CASSPQANFGYTF. The CDR3 DNA sequence: TGTGCCAGTAGCCCCCAGGCGAACTTTGGCTACACCTTC.